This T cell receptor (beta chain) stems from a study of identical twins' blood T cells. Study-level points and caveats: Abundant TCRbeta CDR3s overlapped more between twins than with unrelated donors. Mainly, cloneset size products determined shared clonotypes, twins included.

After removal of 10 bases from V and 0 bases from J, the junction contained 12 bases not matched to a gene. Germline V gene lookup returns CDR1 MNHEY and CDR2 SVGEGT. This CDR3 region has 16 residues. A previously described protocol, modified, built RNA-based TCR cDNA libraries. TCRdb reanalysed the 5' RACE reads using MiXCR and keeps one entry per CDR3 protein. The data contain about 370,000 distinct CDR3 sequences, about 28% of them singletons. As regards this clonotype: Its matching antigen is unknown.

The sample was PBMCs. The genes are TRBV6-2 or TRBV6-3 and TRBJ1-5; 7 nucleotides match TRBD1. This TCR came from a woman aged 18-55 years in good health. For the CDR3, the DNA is TGTGCCATCAGCCGGGGGACAGAGTATAGCAATCAGCCCCAGCATTTT. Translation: CAISRGTEYSNQPQHF.